This TCR beta chain was recorded in a study of regulatory T cells in long-lasting Graves disease. Overall study: For a period under 3 months, newly diagnosed Graves' patients had taken antithyroid drugs. Study observations and caveats: Accuracy might have suffered from few samples.

Time point noted: newly diagnosed GD, antithyroid drugs for less than 3 months. TCR sequences were obtained from RNA taken from PBMCs. This clonotype was seen repeatedly, ten times or more. Its matching antigen is unknown. Combining iRepertoire HTBI primers with Arm-PCR of CDR3 regions, the authors built TCR beta libraries. TCRdb itself ran the multiplex PCR reads through MiXCR, one entry per CDR3 protein. The table records approximately 540,000 distinct CDR3 sequences, 12% of them present only once. Germline CDR1 reads SGHRS; CDR2 reads YFSETQ. This CDR3 spans 14 amino acids. The V end lost 2 bases, the J end lost 1 base, and 9 bases lay between the germline ends. Another study also made use of these data, one on T cells in Graves' hyperthyroidism and ophthalmopathy.

The specimen comprised peripheral blood mononuclear cells (PBMCs), sampled at new diagnosis, from a patient treated with antithyroid drugs. The chain is built from TRBV5-1 and TRBJ1-1; D remains unclear. The origin of this receptor is a young woman with Graves disease. The CDR3 sequence is CASSLQIENTEAFF. The CDR3 nucleotides read TGCGCCAGCAGCTTACAAATTGAGAACACTGAAGCTTTCTTT.